This is a list of T cell receptor beta chains from one sample in a study of blood T cell repertoires in COVID-19. The method was immunoSEQ multiplex PCR; TCRdb's version includes in-frame clones alone and lacks a portion of them. The sample has some 150,000 clones, roughly 79% seen once; the top ten hold over 7.5%. Source material: peripheral blood. Receptors were obtained from a woman in her sixties with active or convalescent COVID-19. Both conserved end residues are part of each CDR3. Fields, in order: CDR3 length, V gene, D gene, clone size, J gene, CDR3 protein, CDR3 DNA. The D gene is left open where the match is weak. Rows may omit the clone size; those that give it use once, few, many or a size class.

length: 15
V: TRBV5-8
D: TRBD1
size: -
J: TRBJ1-1
CDR3: CASSRRQGAGTEAFF
DNA: TGTGCCAGCAGCAGGCGACAGGGGGCTGGGACTGAAGCTTTCTTT

length: 15
V: TRBV3-1/TRBV3-2
D: TRBD1
size: few
J: TRBJ2-2
CDR3: CASKGQGVFTGELFF
DNA: TGTGCCAGCAAGGGACAGGGGGTTTTCACCGGGGAGCTGTTTTTT

length: 12
V: TRBV28
D: -
size: -
J: TRBJ1-5
CDR3: CASSPVLQPQHF
DNA: TGTGCCAGCAGTCCCGTCCTCCAGCCCCAGCATTTT

length: 17
V: TRBV10-3
D: -
size: -
J: TRBJ1-1
CDR3: CAISESAGARGNTEAFF
DNA: TGTGCCATCAGTGAGTCGGCAGGGGCTAGGGGGAACACTGAAGCTTTCTTT

length: 16
V: TRBV6-1
D: -
size: -
J: TRBJ1-3
CDR3: CASSGLPASSGNTIYF
DNA: TGTGCCAGCAGTGGCCTCCCCGCGTCGTCTGGAAACACCATATATTTT

length: 15
V: TRBV7-8
D: -
size: -
J: TRBJ1-4
CDR3: CAFRAFFRLGEKLFF
DNA: TGTGCCTTCAGGGCATTCTTTCGGCTGGGTGAAAAACTGTTTTTT

length: 13
V: TRBV12-3/TRBV12-4
D: TRBD1
size: -
J: TRBJ1-2
CDR3: CASSFGTGYGYTF
DNA: TGTGCCAGCAGTTTTGGGACAGGGTATGGCTACACCTTC

length: 16
V: TRBV30
D: TRBD2
size: -
J: TRBJ2-1
CDR3: CAWSVKGLAGLTEQFF
DNA: TGTGCCTGGAGTGTAAAGGGTCTAGCGGGATTAACTGAGCAGTTCTTC

length: 13
V: TRBV19
D: -
size: -
J: TRBJ1-5
CDR3: CASSGSLNQPQHF
DNA: TGTGCCAGTAGCGGGTCGTTAAATCAGCCCCAGCATTTT

length: 12
V: TRBV28
D: TRBD1
size: -
J: TRBJ1-2
CDR3: CASSYTGVGYTF
DNA: TGTGCCAGCAGTTATACAGGGGTTGGCTACACCTTC

length: 16
V: TRBV24-1
D: TRBD2
size: -
J: TRBJ2-5
CDR3: CATSDPRTSGGETQYF
DNA: TGTGCCACCAGTGACCCCCGGACTAGCGGGGGAGAGACCCAGTACTTC

length: 15
V: TRBV6-5
D: -
size: -
J: TRBJ1-1
CDR3: CASSYGTALSTEAFF
DNA: TGTGCCAGCAGTTACGGAACAGCTCTTAGCACTGAAGCTTTCTTT

length: 15
V: TRBV29-1
D: TRBD2
size: -
J: TRBJ2-1
CDR3: CSVESLAGRYNEQFF
DNA: TGCAGCGTTGAATCCCTAGCGGGGAGATACAATGAGCAGTTCTTC

length: 14
V: TRBV19
D: TRBD1
size: -
J: TRBJ1-1
CDR3: CASSTGQGGTEAFF
DNA: TGTGCCAGTAGTACCGGACAGGGGGGCACTGAAGCTTTCTTT

length: 15
V: TRBV5-1
D: -
size: once
J: TRBJ2-7
CDR3: CASSLGSSVGYEQYF
DNA: TGCGCCAGCAGCTTGGGTTCTAGCGTCGGGTACGAGCAGTACTTC

length: 15
V: TRBV28
D: TRBD1
size: -
J: TRBJ1-5
CDR3: CASSVTGMRNQPQHF
DNA: TGTGCCAGCAGTGTGACAGGGATGCGCAATCAGCCCCAGCATTTT

length: 14
V: TRBV9
D: -
size: -
J: TRBJ2-1
CDR3: CASSVEPGTQEQFF
DNA: TGTGCCAGCAGCGTAGAGCCAGGGACTCAAGAGCAGTTCTTC

length: 13
V: TRBV12-3/TRBV12-4
D: -
size: -
J: TRBJ1-2
CDR3: CASSPSTGYGYTF
DNA: TGTGCCAGCAGCCCGTCCACGGGGTACGGCTACACCTTC

length: 13
V: TRBV11-2
D: -
size: few
J: TRBJ2-1
CDR3: CASSLAKWSEQFF
DNA: TGTGCCAGCAGCTTGGCCAAGTGGAGTGAGCAGTTCTTC

length: 15
V: TRBV6-2/TRBV6-3
D: TRBD2
size: -
J: TRBJ2-5
CDR3: CASSTGTSGKGTQYF
DNA: TGTGCCAGCAGTACTGGGACTAGCGGGAAAGGGACCCAGTACTTC

length: 12
V: TRBV10-3
D: -
size: few
J: TRBJ1-1
CDR3: CAISDVEGQAFF
DNA: TGTGCCATCAGTGATGTGGAGGGTCAAGCTTTCTTT

length: 14
V: TRBV2
D: -
size: -
J: TRBJ1-1
CDR3: CASSFTGSETEAFF
DNA: TGTGCCAGCAGTTTTACAGGGAGTGAAACTGAAGCTTTCTTT

length: 12
V: TRBV3-1/TRBV3-2
D: -
size: -
J: TRBJ1-3
CDR3: CASSHLVDTIYF
DNA: TGTGCCAGCAGCCACCTGGTAGACACCATATATTTT

length: 13
V: TRBV2
D: -
size: -
J: TRBJ1-1
CDR3: CASSQMAGVEAFF
DNA: TGTGCCAGCTCTCAAATGGCGGGTGTGGAAGCTTTCTTT